The 17 T cell receptor beta chains given below trace back to one sample, sequenced in a study of graft-versus-host responses after intestinal transplantation. Sequencing used immunoSEQ multiplex PCR; TCRdb keeps in-frame clones, though not all of them. Among just under 65,000 clones listed, roughly 90% were seen once. What these receptors recognize is not known. This material consisted of unstimulated CD8+ T cells sorted from spleen or lymph node cells, taken before transplant. Receptor source: a human donor who was the organ donor for an intestinal transplant.

Notes on this clone: A junction end diverges from the germline sequence, so it may reflect a read error. The rearrangement uses TRBV7-7 and TRBJ2-2, with TRBD1 matching over 7 bases. The germline CDR1 and CDR2 sequences are SSHAT and FNYEAQ (reference sequence). The CDR3 has 15 amino acids. The CDR3 bases are TGTGCTAGCAGTTTTGGGACAGCGAACACCGGGGAGCTGTTTTTT. As protein: CASSFGTANTGELFF.

This chain joins TRBV15 and TRBJ2-5; 8 bases map to TRBD2. The V segment lost 1 base and the J segment 1 base; nucleotides outside the gene matches: 8. Per germline, CDR1 LNHNV and CDR2 YYDKDF (reference sequence). The CDR3 has 17 residues. CDR3 amino acids: CATSRVPAGAGQETQYF. In DNA form, the CDR3 reads TGTGCCACCAGCAGAGTACCAGCGGGAGCTGGCCAAGAGACCCAGTACTTC.

J is TRBJ2-4 and V is TRBV6-1; a weak D match, TRBD2 (6 bases). CDR1 and CDR2 (germline): MNHNS, SASEGT. The CDR3 is 13 amino acids. Trimming pared 3 bases from V and 7 bases from J, leaving 10 bases between. The CDR3 here is CASSDGGLNIQYF. The DNA of the CDR3 is TGTGCCAGCAGTGACGGAGGGTTGAACATTCAGTACTTC.

This clone was seen a handful of times. The chain couples TRBV4-1 to TRBJ1-3, with D possibly matching TRBD1 (5 bases). Per germline, CDR1 MGHRA and CDR2 YSYEKL. The CDR3 is 14 amino acids. V gave up 2 bases and J gave up 6 bases, with 11 bases separating them. The CDR3 loop reads CASSQRGGPNTIYF. CDR3 coding DNA: TGCGCCAGCAGCCAAAGGGGCGGCCCAAACACCATATATTTT.

V usage is TRBV10-3 and J usage is TRBJ2-7; weak D call: TRBD1 (6 bases). Trimming left V 4 bases short and J 2 bases short, with 15 bases between. This CDR3 has 15 residues. Per the germline V gene, CDR1 is ENHRY and CDR2 is SYGVKD. The CDR3 sequence: CAISGPGTTAYEQYF. CDR3 nucleotides: TGTGCCATCAGTGGCCCCGGGACAACCGCCTACGAGCAGTACTTC.

V and J are TRBV7-6 and TRBJ1-3; D call uncertain. Trimming took off 1 base at V and 2 bases at J, with 6 bases between the two ends. Germline assignment: CDR1 SGHVS and CDR2 FNYEAQ. This CDR3 is built from 14 residues. CDR3 in DNA: TGTGCCAGCAGCTTAGGGGGAGCTGGAAACACCATATATTTT. Translating it yields CASSLGGAGNTIYF.

This chain joins TRBV28 and TRBJ2-2; 9 nucleotides align to TRBD2. The trim removed 3 bases at V and 4 bases at J, leaving 18 bases unmatched. Germline CDR1 MDHEN, CDR2 SYDVKM. CDR3 length equals 20 residues. CDR3 DNA sequence: TGTGCCAGCAGTTTTTACCGTAATGCCCTGGGGACTAGCAGCACCGGGGAGCTGTTTTTT. Amino acid sequence: CASSFYRNALGTSSTGELFF.

The chain joins TRBV7-9 to TRBJ1-1; D unresolved. Between the trimmed V and J ends, which lost 4 bases and 0 bases, there was a span of 12 bases. This CDR3 is 15 amino acids long. Per the germline V gene, CDR1 is SEHNR and CDR2 is FQNEAQ (reference sequence). CDR3 in amino acids: CASSWREGMNTEAFF. The CDR3 DNA reads as TGTGCCAGCAGCTGGCGGGAGGGCATGAACACTGAAGCTTTCTTT.

This chain uses TRBV9 with TRBJ2-5; D unresolved. The J call may be faulty, since TRBJ2-7 better matches the DNA end. Germline V gene data show CDR1 as SGDLS and CDR2 as YYNGEE. This CDR3 region has 12 residues. The CDR3 spells CASSVDENEQYF. The CDR3 region has the DNA TGTGCCAGCAGCGTAGACGAAAACGAGCAGTACTTC.

The V gene is TRBV7-9, the J gene TRBJ2-2; D is possibly TRBD1 (6 bases). The germline CDR1 and CDR2 sequences are SEHNR and FQNEAQ (reference sequence). V lost 5 bases, J lost 5 bases, and 15 bases lay in between. This CDR3 comprises 15 residues. The CDR3 region is CASSVWDTGTGELFF. The CDR3 nucleotides read TGTGCCAGCAGCGTGTGGGACACGGGAACCGGGGAGCTGTTTTTT.

The genes are TRBV11-2 and TRBJ2-5, with TRBD2 matching 11 bases. The DNA end is more similar to TRBJ2-7, so the J call may be wrong. This CDR3 region has 17 residues. The germline V gene has CDR1 SGHAT and CDR2 FQNNGV. This CDR3 is CASSLGPTSGSRYEQYF. For the CDR3, the DNA is TGTGCCAGCAGCCTAGGGCCCACTAGCGGGAGTCGGTACGAGCAGTACTTC.

The chain links TRBV5-6 to TRBJ1-1, with D uncertain. The ends were cut back, 4 bases at V and 0 bases at J, with 7 bases in the middle. This CDR3 is built from 13 residues. From germline, CDR1 is SGHDT and CDR2 YYEEEE. In DNA form, the CDR3 reads TGTGCCAGCAGCCTGGCGGTGAACACTGAAGCTTTCTTT. Its translation is CASSLAVNTEAFF. Combining the CDR3 with reference TRBV5-6 and TRBJ1-1 gives the whole variable domain DAGVTQSPTHLIKTRGQQVTLRCSPKSGHDTVSWYQQALGQGPQFIFQYYEEEERQRGNFPDRFSGHQFPNYSSELNVNALLLGDSALYLCASSLAVNTEAFFGQGTRLTVV.

The chain is built from TRBV25-1 and TRBJ1-1; D gene unclear. Trimming shortened V by 8 bases and J by 4 bases, and 8 bases separated the two germline ends. The germline V gene has CDR1 MGHDK and CDR2 SYGVNS. The CDR3 consists of 11 residues. CDR3 nucleotide sequence: TGTGCCAGCGGCCCTGTCACTGAAGCTTTCTTT. Protein sequence: CASGPVTEAFF.

This chain joins TRBV5-1 and TRBJ2-4; D call uncertain. V gave up 4 bases and J gave up 3 bases, with 11 bases separating them. Germline CDR1 reads SGHRS; CDR2 reads YFSETQ. This CDR3 contains 14 residues. The CDR3 loop reads CASSPNLFKNIQYF. The CDR3, as DNA: TGCGCCAGCAGCCCAAATTTGTTCAAAAACATTCAGTACTTC.

The rearrangement uses TRBV28 and TRBJ2-1, with a tentative D call TRBD2 (5 bases). Per the germline V gene, CDR1 is MDHEN and CDR2 is SYDVKM. The CDR3 consists of 14 residues. Between the trimmed V and J ends, which lost 3 bases and 4 bases, there was a span of 10 bases. The CDR3 here is CASSFGERYNEQFF. The CDR3 DNA reads TGTGCCAGCAGTTTCGGCGAGCGGTACAATGAGCAGTTCTTC.

This chain links TRBV7-9 with TRBJ2-7; 10 bases agree with TRBD2. The J segment lost 0 bases and the V segment lost 1 base, leaving 0 bases of the junction unmatched. Germline V gene sequence: CDR1 SEHNR, CDR2 FQNEAQ (reference sequence). The CDR3 extends over 15 amino acids. The CDR3 DNA sequence: TGTGCCAGCAGCTTAGGGACTAGCGGCTCCTACGAGCAGTACTTC. Translating it yields CASSLGTSGSYEQYF.

The chain uses TRBV28 and TRBJ2-5; 9 bases map to TRBD1. With V trimmed by 3 bases and J by 5 bases, 7 bases remained unmatched. Germline V gene sequence: CDR1 MDHEN, CDR2 SYDVKM. CDR3 length: 15 amino acids. The CDR3: CASSFARQGDETQYF. The CDR3 coding sequence is TGTGCCAGCAGTTTCGCAAGACAGGGGGACGAGACCCAGTACTTC.